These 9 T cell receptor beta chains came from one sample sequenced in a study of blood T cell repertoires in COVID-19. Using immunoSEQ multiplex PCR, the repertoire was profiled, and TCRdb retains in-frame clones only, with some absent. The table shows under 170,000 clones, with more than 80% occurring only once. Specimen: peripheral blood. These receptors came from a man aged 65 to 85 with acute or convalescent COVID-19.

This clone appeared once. The CDR3 nucleotides are TGTGCCAGCAATAGCGGGGCCCAAGAGACCCAGTACTTC. This gives the protein CASNSGAQETQYF. This chain links TRBV9 with TRBJ2-5, with 8 nucleotides matching TRBD2. Germline CDR1 reads SGDLS; CDR2 reads YYNGEE. CDR3 size: 13 residues. V dropped 6 bases and J dropped 1; count of bases not matched to a gene: 2.

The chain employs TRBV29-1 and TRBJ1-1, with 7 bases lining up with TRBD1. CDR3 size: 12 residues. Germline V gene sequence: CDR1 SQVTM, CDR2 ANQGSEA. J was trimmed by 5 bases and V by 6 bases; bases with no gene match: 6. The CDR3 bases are TGCAGCGTCCCTTCACAGGGGACTGAAGCTTTCTTT. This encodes CSVPSQGTEAFF.

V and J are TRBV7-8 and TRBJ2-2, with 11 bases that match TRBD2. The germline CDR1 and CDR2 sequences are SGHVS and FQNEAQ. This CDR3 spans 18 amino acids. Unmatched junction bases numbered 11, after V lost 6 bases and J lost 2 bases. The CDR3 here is CASRRSTSGILNTGELFF. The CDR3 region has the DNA TGTGCCAGCAGGCGCTCGACTAGCGGGATTCTAAACACCGGGGAGCTGTTTTTT.

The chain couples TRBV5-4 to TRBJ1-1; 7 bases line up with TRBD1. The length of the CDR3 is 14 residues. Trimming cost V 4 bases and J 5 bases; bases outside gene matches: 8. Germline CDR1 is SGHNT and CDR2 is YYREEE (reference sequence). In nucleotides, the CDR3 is TGTGCCAGCAGCACGGGGACAGTAGGGACTGAAGCTTTCTTT. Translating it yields CASSTGTVGTEAFF.

CDR3 sequence (DNA): TGTGCCAGCAGTGAATGGGGAGCGGGGGCCCTGAACAATGAGCAGTTCTTC. Amino acid sequence: CASSEWGAGALNNEQFF. The chain couples TRBV25-1 to TRBJ2-1; 8 bases are a match to TRBD2. CDR3 size: 17 residues. Germline V gives CDR1 MGHDK, CDR2 SYGVNS. J gave up 5 bases and V 1 base, and 10 bases lay outside the gene matches.

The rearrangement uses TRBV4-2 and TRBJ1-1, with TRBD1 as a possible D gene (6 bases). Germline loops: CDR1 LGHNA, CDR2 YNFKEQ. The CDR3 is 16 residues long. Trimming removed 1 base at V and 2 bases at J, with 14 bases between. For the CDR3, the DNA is TGTGCCAGCAGCCAAGGGTGGGACAACCGAAACACTGAAGCTTTCTTT. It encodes CASSQGWDNRNTEAFF.

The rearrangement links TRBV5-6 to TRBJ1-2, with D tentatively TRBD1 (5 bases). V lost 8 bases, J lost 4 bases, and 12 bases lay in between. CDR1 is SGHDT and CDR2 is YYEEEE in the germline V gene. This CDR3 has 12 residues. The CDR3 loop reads CASRNGGYGYTF. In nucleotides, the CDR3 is TGTGCCAGTAGGAACGGGGGCTATGGCTACACCTTC. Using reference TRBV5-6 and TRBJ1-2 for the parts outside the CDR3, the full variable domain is DAGVTQSPTHLIKTRGQQVTLRCSPKSGHDTVSWYQQALGQGPQFIFQYYEEEERQRGNFPDRFSGHQFPNYSSELNVNALLLGDSALYLCASRNGGYGYTFGSGTRLTVV.

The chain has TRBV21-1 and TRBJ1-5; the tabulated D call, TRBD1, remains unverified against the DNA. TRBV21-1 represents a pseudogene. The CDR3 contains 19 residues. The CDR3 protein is CASSKGSDRSTRCNQPQHF. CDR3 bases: TGTGCCAGCAGCAAAGGTTCGGACAGGTCGACTCGCTGCAATCAGCCCCAGCATTTT.

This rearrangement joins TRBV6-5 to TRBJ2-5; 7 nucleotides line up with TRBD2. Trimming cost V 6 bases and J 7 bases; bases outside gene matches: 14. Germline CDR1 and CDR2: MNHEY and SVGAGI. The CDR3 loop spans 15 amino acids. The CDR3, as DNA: TGTGCCAGCAGCCCAGTGGGGACGGGAGGCGTGACCCAGTACTTC. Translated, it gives CASSPVGTGGVTQYF.